A few counts support the clone carrying this TCR beta chain. Its antigen remains unknown. This sample stems from a study of response to subunit inactivated influenza vaccine. General study results and limits: Every seasonal influenza vaccination brings in few new T cells, the authors suggested.

One entry per CDR3 protein, called by TCRdb with MiXCR from the RT-PCR reads. The sample consists of some 500,000 distinct CDR3 sequences, 16% of them appearing once. Losses at the gene ends were 5 bases for V and 1 base for J; bases not matched to a gene: 9. Germline V gene data show CDR1 as SGHVS and CDR2 as FQNEAQ. This CDR3 is 17 amino acids long. The rearrangement links TRBV7-8 to TRBJ2-2, with 8 bases matching TRBD2. The specimen was CD4+ T cells sorted from PBMCs, collected less than 30 months after vaccination. The clonotype comes from a man in his fifties or sixties who received an inactivated influenza vaccine. In DNA, the CDR3 is TGTGCCAGCAGCCCCCGGCGGGGGGCGCTGAACACCGGGGAGCTGTTTTTT. Amino acids: CASSPRRGALNTGELFF.